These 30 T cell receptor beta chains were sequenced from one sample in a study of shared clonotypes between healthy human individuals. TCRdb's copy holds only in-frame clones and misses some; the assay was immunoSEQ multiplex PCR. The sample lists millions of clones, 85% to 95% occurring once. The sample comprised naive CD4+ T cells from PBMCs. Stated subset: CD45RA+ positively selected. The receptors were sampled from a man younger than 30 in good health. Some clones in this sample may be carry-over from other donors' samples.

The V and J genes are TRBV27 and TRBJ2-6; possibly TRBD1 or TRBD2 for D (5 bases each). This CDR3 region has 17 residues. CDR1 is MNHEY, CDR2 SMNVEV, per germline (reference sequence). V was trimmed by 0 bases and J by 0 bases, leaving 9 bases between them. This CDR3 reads CASSLSGVNSGANVLTF. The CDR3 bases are TGTGCCAGCAGTTTATCGGGGGTCAACTCTGGGGCCAACGTCCTGACTTTC.

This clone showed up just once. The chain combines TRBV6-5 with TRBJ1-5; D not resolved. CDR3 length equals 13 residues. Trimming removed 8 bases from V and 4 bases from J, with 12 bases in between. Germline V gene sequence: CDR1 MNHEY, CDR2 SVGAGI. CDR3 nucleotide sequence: TGTGCCAGCGCACTATACTCGAATCAGCCCCAGCATTTT. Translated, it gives CASALYSNQPQHF.

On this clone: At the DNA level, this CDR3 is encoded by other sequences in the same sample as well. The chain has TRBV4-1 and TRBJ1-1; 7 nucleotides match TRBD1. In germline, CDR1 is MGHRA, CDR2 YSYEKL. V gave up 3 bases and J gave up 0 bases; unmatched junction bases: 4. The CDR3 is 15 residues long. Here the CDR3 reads CASSQEGAMNTEAFF. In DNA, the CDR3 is TGCGCCAGCAGCCAGGAGGGGGCGATGAACACTGAAGCTTTCTTT.

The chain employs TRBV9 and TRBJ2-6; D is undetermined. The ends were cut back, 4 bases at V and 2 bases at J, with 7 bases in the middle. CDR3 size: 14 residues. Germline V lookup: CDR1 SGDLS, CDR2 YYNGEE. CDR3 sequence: CASSLQTGANVLTF. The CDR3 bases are TGTGCCAGCAGCCTCCAAACTGGGGCCAACGTCCTGACTTTC.

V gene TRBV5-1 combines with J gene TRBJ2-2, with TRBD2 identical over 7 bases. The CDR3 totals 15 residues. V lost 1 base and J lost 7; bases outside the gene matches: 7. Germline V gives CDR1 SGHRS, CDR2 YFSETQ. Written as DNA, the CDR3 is TGCGCCAGCAGCTTGTTTGCGGGAGCCGGCGGGGAGCTGTTTTTT. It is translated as CASSLFAGAGGELFF.

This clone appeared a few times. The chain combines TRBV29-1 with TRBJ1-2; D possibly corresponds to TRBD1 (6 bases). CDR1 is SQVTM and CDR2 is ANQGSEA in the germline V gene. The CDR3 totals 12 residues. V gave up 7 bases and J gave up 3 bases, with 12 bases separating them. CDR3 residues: CSALRGDYGYTF. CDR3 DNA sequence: TGCAGCGCCCTTAGGGGGGACTATGGCTACACCTTC.

In nucleotides, the CDR3 is TGTGCCTGGAGTAAAGGTGTAGGAGGGTATGGGGAGACCCAGTACTTC. It encodes CAWSKGVGGYGETQYF. The chain employs TRBV30 and TRBJ2-5, with D possibly TRBD2 on 6 matching bases. V lost 2 bases to trimming and J lost 5 bases, with 21 bases between them. Germline V CDR1 and CDR2: GTSNPN, SVGIG (reference sequence). The CDR3 extends over 16 amino acids.

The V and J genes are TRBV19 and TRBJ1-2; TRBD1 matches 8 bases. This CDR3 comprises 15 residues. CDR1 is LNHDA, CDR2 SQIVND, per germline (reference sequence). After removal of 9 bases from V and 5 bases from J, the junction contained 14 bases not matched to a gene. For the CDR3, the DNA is TGTGCCAGCCACCCGCCTGAACAGGGGGTTTATGGCTACACCTTC. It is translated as CASHPPEQGVYGYTF.

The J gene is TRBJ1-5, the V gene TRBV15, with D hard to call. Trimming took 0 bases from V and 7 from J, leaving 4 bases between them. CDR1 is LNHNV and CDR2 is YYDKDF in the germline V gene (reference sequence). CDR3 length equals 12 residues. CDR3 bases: TGTGCCACCAGCAGAGATGTACAGCCCCAGCATTTT. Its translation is CATSRDVQPQHF. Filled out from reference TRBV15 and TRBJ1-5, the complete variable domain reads DAMVIQNPRYQVTQFGKPVTLSCSQTLNHNVMYWYQQKSSQAPKLLFHYYDKDFNNEADTPDNFQSRRPNTSFCFLDIRSPGLGDTAMYLCATSRDVQPQHFGDGTRLSIL.

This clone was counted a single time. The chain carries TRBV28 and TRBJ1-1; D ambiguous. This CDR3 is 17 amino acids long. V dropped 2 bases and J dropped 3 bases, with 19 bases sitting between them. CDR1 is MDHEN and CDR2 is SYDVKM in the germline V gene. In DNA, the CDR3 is TGTGCCAGCAGTTTAAAGATCGGTGGAGGGAAGTACACTGAAGCTTTCTTT. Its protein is CASSLKIGGGKYTEAFF.

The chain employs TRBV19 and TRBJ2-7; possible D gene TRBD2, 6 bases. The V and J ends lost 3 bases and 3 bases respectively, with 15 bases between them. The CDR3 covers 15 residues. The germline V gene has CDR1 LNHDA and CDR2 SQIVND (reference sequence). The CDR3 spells CASSMGLARYYEQYF. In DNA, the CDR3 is TGTGCCAGTAGTATGGGGCTAGCGAGATACTACGAGCAGTACTTC.

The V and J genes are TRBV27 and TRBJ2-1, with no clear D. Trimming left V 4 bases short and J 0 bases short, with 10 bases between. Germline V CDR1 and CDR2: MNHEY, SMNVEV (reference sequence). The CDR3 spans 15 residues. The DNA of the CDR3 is TGTGCCAGCAGTTACCGAGCGAACTCCTACAATGAGCAGTTCTTC. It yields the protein CASSYRANSYNEQFF.

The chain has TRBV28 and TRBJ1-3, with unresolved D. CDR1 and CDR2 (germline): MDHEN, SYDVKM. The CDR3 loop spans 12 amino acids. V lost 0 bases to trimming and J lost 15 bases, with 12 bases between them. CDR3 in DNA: TGTGCCAGCAGTTTATGGGGCGGTCCGGGATATTTT. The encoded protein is CASSLWGGPGYF.

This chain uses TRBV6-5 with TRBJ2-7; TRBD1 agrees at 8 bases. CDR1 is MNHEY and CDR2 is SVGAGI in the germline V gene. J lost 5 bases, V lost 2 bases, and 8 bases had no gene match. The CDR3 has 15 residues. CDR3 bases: TGTGCCAGCAGTTACAGGGTCAGGGGGCCCCACGAGCAGTACTTC. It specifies CASSYRVRGPHEQYF.

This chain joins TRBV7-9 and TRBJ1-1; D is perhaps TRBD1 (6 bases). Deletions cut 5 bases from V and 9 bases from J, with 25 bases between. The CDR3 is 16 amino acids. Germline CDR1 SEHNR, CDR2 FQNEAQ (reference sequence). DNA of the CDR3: TGTGCCAGCAGCCCCGGACAGATACACACCACAGGACAAGCTTTCTTT. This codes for CASSPGQIHTTGQAFF.

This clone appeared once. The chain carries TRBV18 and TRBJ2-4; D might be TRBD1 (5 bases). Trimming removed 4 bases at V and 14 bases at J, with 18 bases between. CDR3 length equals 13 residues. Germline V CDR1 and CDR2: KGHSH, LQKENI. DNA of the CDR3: TGTGCCAGCTCACTCGGGTTCGAGACAGAAAAGTACTTC. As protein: CASSLGFETEKYF.

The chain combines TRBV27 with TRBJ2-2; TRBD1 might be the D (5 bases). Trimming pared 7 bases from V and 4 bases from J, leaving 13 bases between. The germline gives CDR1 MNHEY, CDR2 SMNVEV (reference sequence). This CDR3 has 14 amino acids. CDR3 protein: CASTPRVITGELFF. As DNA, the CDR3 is TGTGCCAGCACTCCCAGGGTGATCACCGGGGAGCTGTTTTTT.

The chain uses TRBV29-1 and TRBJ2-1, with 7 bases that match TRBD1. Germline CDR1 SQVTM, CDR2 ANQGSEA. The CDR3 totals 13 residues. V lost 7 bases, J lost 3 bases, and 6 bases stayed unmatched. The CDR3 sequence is CSARTGLYNEQFF. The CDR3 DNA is TGCAGCGCTAGGACAGGCCTCTACAATGAGCAGTTCTTC.

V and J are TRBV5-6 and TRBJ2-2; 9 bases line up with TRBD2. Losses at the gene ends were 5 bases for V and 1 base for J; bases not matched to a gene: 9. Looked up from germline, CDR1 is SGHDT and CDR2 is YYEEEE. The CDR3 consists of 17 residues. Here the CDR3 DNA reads TGTGCCAGCAGTCTATTGATACTAGCGGGGAACACCGGGGAGCTGTTTTTT. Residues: CASSLLILAGNTGELFF.

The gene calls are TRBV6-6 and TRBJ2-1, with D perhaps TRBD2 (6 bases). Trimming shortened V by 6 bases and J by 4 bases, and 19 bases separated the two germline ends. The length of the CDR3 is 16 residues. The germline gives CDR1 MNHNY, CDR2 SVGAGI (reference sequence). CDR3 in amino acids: CASSPGPGVGYNEQFF. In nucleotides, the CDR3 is TGTGCCAGCAGCCCCGGGCCGGGAGTTGGGTACAATGAGCAGTTCTTC.

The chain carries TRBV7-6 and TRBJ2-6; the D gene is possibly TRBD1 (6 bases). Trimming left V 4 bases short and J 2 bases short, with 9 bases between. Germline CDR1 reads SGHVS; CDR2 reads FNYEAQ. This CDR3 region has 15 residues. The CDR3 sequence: CASSYYRAGANVLTF. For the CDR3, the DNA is TGTGCCAGCAGCTATTACAGGGCTGGGGCCAACGTCCTGACTTTC.

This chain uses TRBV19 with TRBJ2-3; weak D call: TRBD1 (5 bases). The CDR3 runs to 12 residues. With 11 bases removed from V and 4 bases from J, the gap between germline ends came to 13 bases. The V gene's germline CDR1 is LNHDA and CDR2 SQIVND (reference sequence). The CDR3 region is CAVRVGPDTQYF. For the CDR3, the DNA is TGTGCCGTAAGGGTGGGGCCAGATACGCAGTATTTT.

The CDR3 nucleotides are TGCGCCAGCAGCCATCCCGGCCAGGGGAAAAGGGATACGCAGTATTTT. Translating it yields CASSHPGQGKRDTQYF. The chain links TRBV4-1 to TRBJ2-3; D may be TRBD1 (6 bases). Trimming pared 3 bases from V and 6 bases from J, leaving 19 bases between. The germline V gene has CDR1 MGHRA and CDR2 YSYEKL. This CDR3 contains 16 residues.

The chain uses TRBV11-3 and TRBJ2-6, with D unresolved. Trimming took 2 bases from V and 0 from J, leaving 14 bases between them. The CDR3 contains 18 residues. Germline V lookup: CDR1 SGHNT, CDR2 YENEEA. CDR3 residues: CASSLSWDETSGANVLTF. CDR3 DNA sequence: TGTGCCAGCAGCTTATCCTGGGATGAGACCTCTGGGGCCAACGTCCTGACTTTC.

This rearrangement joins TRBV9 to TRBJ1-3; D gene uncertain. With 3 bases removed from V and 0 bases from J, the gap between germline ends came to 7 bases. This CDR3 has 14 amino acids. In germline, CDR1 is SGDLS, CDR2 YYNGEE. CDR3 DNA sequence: TGTGCCAGCAGCGGAATGAGCTCTGGAAACACCATATATTTT. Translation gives CASSGMSSGNTIYF. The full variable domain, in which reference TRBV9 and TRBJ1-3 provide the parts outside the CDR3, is DSGVTQTPKHLITATGQRVTLRCSPRSGDLSVYWYQQSLDQGLQFLIQYYNGEERAKGNILERFSAQQFPDLHSELNLSSLELGDSALYFCASSGMSSGNTIYFGEGSWLTVV.

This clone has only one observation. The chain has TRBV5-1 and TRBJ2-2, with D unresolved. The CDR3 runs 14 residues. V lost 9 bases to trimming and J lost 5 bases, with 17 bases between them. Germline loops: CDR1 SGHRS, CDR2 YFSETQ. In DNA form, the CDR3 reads TGCGCCACCCGTCCACTCCTGGCAACCGGGGAGCTGTTTTTT. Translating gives CATRPLLATGELFF.

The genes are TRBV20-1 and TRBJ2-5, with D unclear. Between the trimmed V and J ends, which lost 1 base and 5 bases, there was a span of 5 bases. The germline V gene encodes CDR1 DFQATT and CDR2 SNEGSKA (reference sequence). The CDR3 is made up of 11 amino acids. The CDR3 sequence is CSARVYETQYF. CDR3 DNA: TGCAGTGCTAGAGTTTACGAGACCCAGTACTTC.

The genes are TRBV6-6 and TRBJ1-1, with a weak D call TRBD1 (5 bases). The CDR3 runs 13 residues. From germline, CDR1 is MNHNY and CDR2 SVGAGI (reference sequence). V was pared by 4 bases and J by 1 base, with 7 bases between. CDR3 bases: TGTGCCAGCAGTTGGCAGGGGAACACTGAAGCTTTCTTT. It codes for CASSWQGNTEAFF.

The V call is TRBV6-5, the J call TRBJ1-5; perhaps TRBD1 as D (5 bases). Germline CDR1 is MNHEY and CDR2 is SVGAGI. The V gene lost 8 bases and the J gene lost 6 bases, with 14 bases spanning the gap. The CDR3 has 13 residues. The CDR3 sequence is CASRGGGGQPQHF. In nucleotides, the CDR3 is TGTGCCAGCCGGGGCGGGGGTGGTCAGCCCCAGCATTTT.

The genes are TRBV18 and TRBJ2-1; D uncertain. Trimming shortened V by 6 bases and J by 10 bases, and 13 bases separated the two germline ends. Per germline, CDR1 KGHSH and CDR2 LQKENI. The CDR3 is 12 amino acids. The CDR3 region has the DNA TGTGCCAGCTCCCCCGCCGGGCCGGAGCAGTTCTTC. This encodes CASSPAGPEQFF.